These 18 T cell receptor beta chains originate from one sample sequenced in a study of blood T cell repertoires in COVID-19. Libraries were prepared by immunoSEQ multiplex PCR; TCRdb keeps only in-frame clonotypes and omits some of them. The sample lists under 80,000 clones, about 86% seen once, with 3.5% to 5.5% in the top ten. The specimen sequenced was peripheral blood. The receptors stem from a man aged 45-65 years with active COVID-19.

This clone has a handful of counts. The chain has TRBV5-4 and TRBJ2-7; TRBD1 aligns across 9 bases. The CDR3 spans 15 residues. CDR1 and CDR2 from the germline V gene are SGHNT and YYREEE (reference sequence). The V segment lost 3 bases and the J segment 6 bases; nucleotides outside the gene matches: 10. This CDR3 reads CASSWLGQGATEQYF. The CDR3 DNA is TGTGCCAGCAGCTGGTTGGGACAGGGCGCGACCGAGCAGTACTTC. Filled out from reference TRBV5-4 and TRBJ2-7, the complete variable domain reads ETGVTQSPTHLIKTRGQQVTLRCSSQSGHNTVSWYQQALGQGPQFIFQYYREEENGRGNFPPRFSGLQFPNYSSELNVNALELDDSALYLCASSWLGQGATEQYFGPGTRLTVT.

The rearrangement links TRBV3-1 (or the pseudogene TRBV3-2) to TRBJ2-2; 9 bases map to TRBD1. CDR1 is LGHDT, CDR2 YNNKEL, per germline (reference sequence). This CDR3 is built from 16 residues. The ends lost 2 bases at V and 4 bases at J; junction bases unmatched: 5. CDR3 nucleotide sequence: TGTGCCAGCAGCCAAATGGACAGGGGAAGCACCGGGGAGCTGTTTTTT. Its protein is CASSQMDRGSTGELFF.

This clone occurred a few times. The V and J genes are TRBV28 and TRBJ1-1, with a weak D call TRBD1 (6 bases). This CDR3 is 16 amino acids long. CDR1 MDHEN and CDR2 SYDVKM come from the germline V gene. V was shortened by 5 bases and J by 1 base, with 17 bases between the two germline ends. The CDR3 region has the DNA TGTGCCAGCAGTCCAAACACCGGGACACCGAACACTGAAGCTTTCTTT. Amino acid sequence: CASSPNTGTPNTEAFF.

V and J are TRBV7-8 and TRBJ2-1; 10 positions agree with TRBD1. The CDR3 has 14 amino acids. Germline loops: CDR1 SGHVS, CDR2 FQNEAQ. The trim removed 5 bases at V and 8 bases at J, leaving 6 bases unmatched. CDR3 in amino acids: CASSHRDRGDEQFF. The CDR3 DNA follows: TGTGCCAGCAGCCACCGGGACAGGGGCGATGAGCAGTTCTTC.

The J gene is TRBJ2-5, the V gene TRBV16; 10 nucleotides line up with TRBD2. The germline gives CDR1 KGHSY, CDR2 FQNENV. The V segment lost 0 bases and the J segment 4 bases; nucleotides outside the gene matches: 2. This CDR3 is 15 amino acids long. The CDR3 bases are TGTGCCAGCAGCCAATCGAGCGGGAGGGGAGAGACCCAGTACTTC. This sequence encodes CASSQSSGRGETQYF.

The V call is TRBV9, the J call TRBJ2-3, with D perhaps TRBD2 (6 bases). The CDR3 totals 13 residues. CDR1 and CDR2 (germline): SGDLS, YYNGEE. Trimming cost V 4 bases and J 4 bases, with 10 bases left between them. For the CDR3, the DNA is TGTGCCAGCAGCTCTGCTAGCGCAGATACGCAGTATTTT. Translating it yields CASSSASADTQYF.

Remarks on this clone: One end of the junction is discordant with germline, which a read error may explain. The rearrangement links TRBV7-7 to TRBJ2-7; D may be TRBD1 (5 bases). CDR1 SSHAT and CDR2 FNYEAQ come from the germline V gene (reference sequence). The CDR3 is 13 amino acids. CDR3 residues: CASSVSRETAQYF. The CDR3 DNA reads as TGTGCTAGCAGTGTTTCCAGGGAAACGGCGCAGTACTTC.

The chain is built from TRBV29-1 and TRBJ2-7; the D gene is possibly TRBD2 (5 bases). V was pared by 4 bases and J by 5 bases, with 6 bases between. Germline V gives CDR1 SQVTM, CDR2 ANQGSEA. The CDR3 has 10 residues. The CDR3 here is CSVGGNEQYF. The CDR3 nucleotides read TGCAGCGTTGGAGGGAACGAGCAGTACTTC.

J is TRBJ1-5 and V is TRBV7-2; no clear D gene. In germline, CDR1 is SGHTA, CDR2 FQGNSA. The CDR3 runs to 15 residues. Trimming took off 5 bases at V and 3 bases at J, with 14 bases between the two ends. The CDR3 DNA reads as TGTGCCAGCAGCACTAGGGTTGCGGACAATCAGCCCCAGCATTTT. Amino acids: CASSTRVADNQPQHF. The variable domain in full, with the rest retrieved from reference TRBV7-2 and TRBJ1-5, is GAGVSQSPSNKVTEKGKDVELRCDPISGHTALYWYRQSLGQGLEFLIYFQGNSAPDKSGLPSDRFSAERTGGSVSTLTIQRTQQEDSAVYLCASSTRVADNQPQHFGDGTRLSIL.

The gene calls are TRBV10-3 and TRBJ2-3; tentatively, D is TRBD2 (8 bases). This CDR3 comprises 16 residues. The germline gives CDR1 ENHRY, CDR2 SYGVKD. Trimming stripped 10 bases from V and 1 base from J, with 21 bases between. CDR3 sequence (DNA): TGTGCCACCAGGGGGAGTAGCGGGACCCGCACAGATACGCAGTATTTT. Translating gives CATRGSSGTRTDTQYF.

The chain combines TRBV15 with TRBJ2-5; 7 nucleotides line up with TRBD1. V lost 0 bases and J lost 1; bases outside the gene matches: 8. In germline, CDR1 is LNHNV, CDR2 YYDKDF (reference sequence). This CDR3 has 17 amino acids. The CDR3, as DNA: TGTGCCACCAGCAGAGACCTGAGCCGGGACAGCCAAGAGACCCAGTACTTC. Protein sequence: CATSRDLSRDSQETQYF.

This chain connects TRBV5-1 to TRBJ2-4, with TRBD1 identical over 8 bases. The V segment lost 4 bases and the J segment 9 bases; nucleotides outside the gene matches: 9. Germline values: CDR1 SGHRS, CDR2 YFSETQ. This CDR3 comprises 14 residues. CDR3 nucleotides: TGCGCCAGCAGCGAGAACCCAGGGGGCGGCATTCAGTACTTC. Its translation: CASSENPGGGIQYF.

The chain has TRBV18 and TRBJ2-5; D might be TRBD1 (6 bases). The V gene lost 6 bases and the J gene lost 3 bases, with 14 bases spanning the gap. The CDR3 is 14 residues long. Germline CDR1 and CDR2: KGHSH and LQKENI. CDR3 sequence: CASSLVGAKETQYF. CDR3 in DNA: TGTGCCAGCTCCCTGGTGGGGGCTAAAGAGACCCAGTACTTC.

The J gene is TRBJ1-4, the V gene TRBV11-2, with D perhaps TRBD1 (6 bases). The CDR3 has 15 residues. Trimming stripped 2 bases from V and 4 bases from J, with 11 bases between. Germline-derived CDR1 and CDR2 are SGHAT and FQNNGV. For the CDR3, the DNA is TGTGCCAGCAGCTTATCAGGGGCTTATAATGAAAAACTGTTTTTT. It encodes CASSLSGAYNEKLFF. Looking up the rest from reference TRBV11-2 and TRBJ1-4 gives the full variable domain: EAGVAQSPRYKIIEKRQSVAFWCNPISGHATLYWYQQILGQGPKLLIQFQNNGVVDDSQLPKDRFSAERLKGVDSTLKIQPAKLEDSAVYLCASSLSGAYNEKLFFGSGTQLSVL.

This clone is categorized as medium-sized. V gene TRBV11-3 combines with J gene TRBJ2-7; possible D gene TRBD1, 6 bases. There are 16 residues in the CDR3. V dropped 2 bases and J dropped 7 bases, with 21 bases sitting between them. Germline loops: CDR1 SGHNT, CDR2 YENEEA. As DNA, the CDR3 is TGTGCCAGCAGCTTATCATTCGGTTCAGGGGAGAATGAGCAGTACTTC. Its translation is CASSLSFGSGENEQYF.

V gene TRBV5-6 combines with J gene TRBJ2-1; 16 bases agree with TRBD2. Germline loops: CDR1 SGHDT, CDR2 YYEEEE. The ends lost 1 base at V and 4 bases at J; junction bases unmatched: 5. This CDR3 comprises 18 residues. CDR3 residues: CASSLPGTSGRVYNEQFF. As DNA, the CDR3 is TGTGCCAGCAGCTTGCCCGGGACTAGCGGGAGGGTATACAATGAGCAGTTCTTC. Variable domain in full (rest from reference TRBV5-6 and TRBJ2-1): DAGVTQSPTHLIKTRGQQVTLRCSPKSGHDTVSWYQQALGQGPQFIFQYYEEEERQRGNFPDRFSGHQFPNYSSELNVNALLLGDSALYLCASSLPGTSGRVYNEQFFGPGTRLTVL.

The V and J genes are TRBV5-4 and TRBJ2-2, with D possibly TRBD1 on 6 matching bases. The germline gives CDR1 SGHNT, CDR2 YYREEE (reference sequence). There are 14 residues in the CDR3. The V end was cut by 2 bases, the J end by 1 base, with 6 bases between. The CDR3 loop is CASSLGGNTGELFF. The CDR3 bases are TGTGCCAGCAGCTTAGGGGGGAACACCGGGGAGCTGTTTTTT. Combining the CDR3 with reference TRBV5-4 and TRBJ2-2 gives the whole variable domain ETGVTQSPTHLIKTRGQQVTLRCSSQSGHNTVSWYQQALGQGPQFIFQYYREEENGRGNFPPRFSGLQFPNYSSELNVNALELDDSALYLCASSLGGNTGELFFGEGSRLTVL.

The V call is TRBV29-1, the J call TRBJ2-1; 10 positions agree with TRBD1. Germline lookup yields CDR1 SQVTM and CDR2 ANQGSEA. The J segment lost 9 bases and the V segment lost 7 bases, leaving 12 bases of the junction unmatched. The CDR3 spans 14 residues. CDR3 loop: CSGIPGTGVFEQFF. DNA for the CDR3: TGCAGCGGGATACCGGGGACAGGGGTTTTTGAGCAGTTCTTC.